This record covers a single T cell receptor (beta chain). The clone's antigen remains unknown. Base qualities are not provided; no much larger clone lies one nucleotide away. The record originates from a study of shared clonotypes between healthy human individuals (dated by TCRdb to about 2020). Looking at the study overall: The cohort comprised two women and a few men aged 18 to 49 years. Per donor, three plates each were used for CD4 naive and CD4 memory, two for CD8 naive, and one for CD8 memory. To estimate repertoire size and how much clonotype sharing occurs between individuals, the study deeply sequenced the blood TCR repertoires of five or six healthy adults. To increase sequencing depth and limit assay-specific biases, different laboratories used diverse techniques to prepare libraries and sequence TCR repertoires. Per donor, leukapheresis produced somewhere between about 0.94 and 8.9 billion PBMCs. Broader findings and caveats from the paper: Only blood was sampled, and tissue TCR repertoires likely differ from those in blood. Even with the large sequencing depth, rarefaction of the sorted-subset datasets indicated that sequencing was incomplete. When a handful of donors were compared, the shared fraction of clonotypes was approximately 5% for naive CD4, 3.5% to 4% for naive CD8, 2.3% for memory CD4, and 0.35% to 0.4% for memory CD8. Because the study included a small number of donors, the genetic and exposure-history diversity represented was limited. Pairwise subsampling led to the expectation that sequencing depth would affect the degree of clonotype sharing among donors. Larger estimated clonotype richness was generally found for naive subsets than for memory subsets. Compared with non-shared clonotypes, clonotypes shared by all four sorted-subset donors had higher generation probabilities.

Using the deep immunoSEQ assay, TCR CDR3 regions were amplified from genomic DNA by multiplex PCR. Extracted genomic DNA from each cell subset was distributed evenly across all wells of several immunoSEQ 96-well plates, and each plate was treated as a replicate. For sorted subsets, each replicate PCR was loaded with roughly 200 ng genomic DNA, equivalent to 30,000 to 35,000 T cell genomes. Purified libraries were quantified with a Qubit 3.0 fluorometer, sized on a Bioanalyzer 2100, and re-quantified with the KAPA Library Quantification kit. Every immunoSEQ 96-well plate was sequenced on a separate single-read 150-cycle Illumina NextSeq 550 flow cell. As for the original processing: The immunoSEQ output contained only junctional sequences without quality scores, so filtering could not match that applied to full-length reads. To assign V/J genes and CDR3, sequences were annotated against IMGT germline references using PyIR, a Python wrapper for IgBLAST v1.9. Reads with weak V/J assignments (E-value above 1e-6), missing CDR3, stop codons, out-of-frame junctions, or ambiguous translated residues were removed. V3J clonotypes were defined as sequences sharing an identical inferred V gene, J gene, and CDR3 amino acid sequence. Percentage overlap between repertoires was calculated by dividing the number of shared unique clonotypes by the size of the smaller repertoire. Repertoire richness was assessed with RTK rarefaction, the Chao1 estimator, and Recon v2.1 estimates of unobserved clonotypes. For all TCRbeta clonotypes obtained by the gDNA method from a few donors, generation probabilities were computed with OLGA. TCRdb took over this immuneACCESS table, retaining in-frame rearrangements with V and J assigned. Such tables are incomplete; in checked studies, under half of the missing clones stem from an unresolved V gene, and the remainder is unexplained. V, J and clone size reflect that table, while D and trimming were determined from the DNA. This sample gives hundreds of thousands of clones in total; about 74% of them show up just once. The ten largest make up 1.5% to 2% of the sample.

The CDR3 starts with the cysteine, ends with the phenylalanine, and has 12 residues. Only the CDR3 DNA is retained, 36 bases long and in frame from the first base. CDR1 and CDR2, looked up from the germline V gene, are SGHDT and YYEEEE. Here V drops 4 bases and J drops 10 bases, and the junction holds 6 bases not matched to any gene. The donors were healthy, HIV-negative adults with no recently reported acute infections or vaccinations. Every donor was a Caucasian adult living in Nashville, Tennessee, USA. Magnetic negative selection was used to enrich CD4+ T cells, after which naive cells were positively selected on CD45RA and the negative fraction became the memory subset. Blood was obtained by leukapheresis, after which PBMCs were separated by Ficoll-Histopaque density gradient centrifugation and cryopreserved in liquid nitrogen vapor phase. Purity and quantity of every magnetically sorted T cell population were checked by analytical flow cytometry. Each sorted fraction had its genomic DNA isolated and then quantified by UV absorbance on a Nanodrop 2000c.

The rearrangement joined TRBV5-6 to TRBJ2-3; TRBD2 agrees with 7 junctional bases. The sequenced material came from memory CD4+ T cells sorted from blood. The sample's cell subset or site label, decoded: CD45RA-negative fraction. The receptor was derived from a woman in her twenties or thirties in good health. The CDR3 protein: CASSLTSRPQYF. The bases are TGTGCCAGCAGCCTGACTAGCCGCCCGCAGTATTTT.